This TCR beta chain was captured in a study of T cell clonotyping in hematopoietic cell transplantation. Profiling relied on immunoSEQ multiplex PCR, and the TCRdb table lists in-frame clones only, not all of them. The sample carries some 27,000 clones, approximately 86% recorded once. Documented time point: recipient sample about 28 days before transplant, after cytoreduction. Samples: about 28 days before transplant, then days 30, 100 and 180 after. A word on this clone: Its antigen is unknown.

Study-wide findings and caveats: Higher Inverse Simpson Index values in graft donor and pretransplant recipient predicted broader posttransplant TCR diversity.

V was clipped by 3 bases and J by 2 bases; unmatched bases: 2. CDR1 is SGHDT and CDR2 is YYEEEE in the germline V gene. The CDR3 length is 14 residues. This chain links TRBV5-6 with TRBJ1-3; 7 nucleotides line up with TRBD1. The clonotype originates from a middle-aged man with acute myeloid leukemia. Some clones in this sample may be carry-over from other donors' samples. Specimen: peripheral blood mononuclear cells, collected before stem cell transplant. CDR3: CASSSDRAGNTIYF. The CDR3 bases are TGTGCCAGCAGCTCTGACAGGGCTGGAAACACCATATATTTT.